Detailed here is one TCR beta chain. What it binds is not known. Peripheral blood, around 10 milliliters per donor, was collected. The data derive from a study of blood T cells in healthy people across ages. Study-wide points: With donor CMV status unknown, expanded clonotype changes were possibly confounded.

Next came a second PCR, run for about 6 to 12 cycles, which used a sample-barcoded 5' primer along with a J-beta primer mix. Using its own MiXCR run on the 5' RACE reads, TCRdb lists one record per CDR3 protein. This sample has over a million distinct CDR3 sequences, with 45% found just once. Germline V gene data show CDR1 as MNHEY and CDR2 as SVGAGI. The CDR3 has 15 residues. V was pared by 4 bases and J by 2 bases, with 15 bases between. The sample comprised blood. The genes are TRBV6-5 and TRBJ2-7, with D tentatively TRBD2 (6 bases). The sequence derives from a woman between 55 and 75 years old in good health. CDR3 in amino acids: CASSSPPRGTYEQYF. CDR3 nucleotides: TGTGCCAGCAGTTCCCCCCCCCGGGGGACCTACGAGCAGTACTTC.